Described below is a single T cell receptor beta chain sequence and its context. This clonotype has just a few counts. Which antigen it targets is not known. Base qualities are not recorded, but no much larger clone differs from it by a single base. V and J lose 6 bases and 4 bases, and a span of 12 bases separates them. From the cysteine up to the phenylalanine, the CDR3 has a length of 13 residues. The DNA shown is the 39-base CDR3, in frame from base 1. CDR1 MNHEY and CDR2 SMNVEV are derived from the germline V gene (reference sequence). This entry is derived from a study of T-cell reconstitution after alpha-beta-depleted transplantation in children (dated by TCRdb to 2016 to 2017). General notes on the study: The study quantitatively tracked T-cell immune reconstitution after TCRalphabeta/CD19-depleted allogeneic hematopoietic cell transplantation in children using TCR repertoire profiling. The research as a whole found: In some patients, the high TCRbeta diversity seen at day 60 was put down to recipient T cells and intrathymic progenitors that had survived conditioning. Apparently early alphabetaT-cell count recovery about two months after transplant reportedly relied on only several hundred rapidly expanded clones derived from non-depleted graft cells. Hyperexpanded clone frequencies declined over subsequent months; after one year, T-cell counts and TCRbeta diversity were mostly attributed to newly produced T cells.

Library creation used PCR. The data were produced on an Illumina HiSeq 2500. TCR libraries were prepared with molecular barcoding, using unique molecular identifiers to normalize TCRbeta repertoire quantification. Starting from the raw public reads, TCRdb applied fastp trimming at Q25, assembled clones with MiXCR and retained in-frame beta chains. One record per CDR3 amino acid sequence lists the most common genes and DNA. This sample holds approximately 220,000 distinct CDR3 sequences; approximately 15% were observed only once. The top ten constitute roughly two fifths of the sample. What the treatment or condition label conveys for this sample: allogeneic hematopoietic cell transplantation with graft depleted of TCRalphabeta T cells and CD19 B cells. The transplant recipients were children given TCRalphabeta/CD19-depleted allogeneic hematopoietic cell grafts.

The sequenced sample was PBMCs, mostly from graft donor cells, obtained 360 days after TCRalphabeta/CD19-depleted stem cell transplant. This TCR was sampled from a male patient between 2 and 10 years old who had a stem cell transplant for acute lymphoblastic leukemia, so the T cells may come from the graft donor. The rearranged chain carries TRBV27 and TRBJ1-2; the D gene cannot be resolved reliably. The DNA sequence is as follows: TGTGCCAGCAGCCGCGCAGCCCTCTATGGCTACACCTTC. This codes for CASSRAALYGYTF.